Below, 15 T cell receptor beta chains from the same sample are listed, as sequenced in a study of blood T cell repertoires in COVID-19. The repertoire was sequenced with immunoSEQ multiplex PCR; TCRdb's copy has only in-frame clones and lacks some. The sample records a few hundred thousand clones, roughly 80% being singletons. The sample consisted of PBMCs or T cells enriched from blood (not recorded which). Receptor source: a man aged 45-60 years who had recovered from COVID-19.

The rearrangement links TRBV15 to TRBJ2-3, with TRBD2 matching 7 bases. There are 15 residues in the CDR3. J was trimmed by 5 bases and V by 0 bases; bases with no gene match: 5. Germline V gene data show CDR1 as LNHNV and CDR2 as YYDKDF (reference sequence). The chain's CDR3 is CATSRDTGGLDTQYF. CDR3 in DNA: TGTGCCACCAGCAGAGATACGGGAGGTTTAGATACGCAGTATTTT.

The chain uses TRBV24-1 and TRBJ1-2, with 9 positions matching TRBD1. The CDR3 totals 17 residues. V trimming: 1 base; J trimming: 5 bases; junction bases outside the gene matches: 10. Germline CDR1 is KGHDR and CDR2 is SFDVKD. The CDR3 reads CATSDLGGGQGLYGYTF. CDR3 nucleotides: TGTGCCACCAGTGATTTAGGAGGAGGACAGGGGTTATATGGCTACACCTTC.

This chain uses TRBV5-4 with TRBJ2-5; D perhaps matches TRBD2 (5 bases). V lost 5 bases to trimming and J lost 2 bases, with 10 bases between them. This CDR3 has 13 amino acids. Germline V gene data show CDR1 as SGHNT and CDR2 as YYREEE (reference sequence). CDR3 sequence: CASSPGLQETQYF. DNA of the CDR3: TGTGCCAGCAGTCCCGGACTTCAAGAGACCCAGTACTTC.

This clone came up once. The chain recombines TRBV5-1 with TRBJ2-2; TRBD1 is a possible D gene (7 bases). The CDR3 consists of 15 residues. Germline assignment: CDR1 SGHRS and CDR2 YFSETQ. The ends were cut back, 0 bases at V and 4 bases at J, with 10 bases in the middle. Written as DNA, the CDR3 is TGCGCCAGCAGCTTGGGGCAGGGGGGCACCGGGGAGCTGTTTTTT. Amino acid sequence: CASSLGQGGTGELFF.

V and J are TRBV27 and TRBJ1-6; TRBD1 aligns across 7 bases. The CDR3 totals 17 residues. The V gene's germline CDR1 is MNHEY and CDR2 SMNVEV (reference sequence). V was pared by 5 bases and J by 5 bases, with 12 bases of the junction left unmatched. This CDR3 is CASSPQGQLHNNSPLHF. The CDR3 DNA reads TGTGCCAGCAGTCCCCAGGGACAGCTACACAATAATTCACCCCTCCACTTT.

V gene TRBV7-9 combines with J gene TRBJ2-7; the D is unclear. This CDR3 spans 13 amino acids. The V and J ends lost 1 base and 3 bases respectively, with 7 bases between them. Germline loops: CDR1 SEHNR, CDR2 FQNEAQ (reference sequence). Here the CDR3 reads CASSLGGVYEQYF. CDR3 nucleotide sequence: TGTGCCAGCAGCTTAGGTGGAGTCTACGAGCAGTACTTC.

V is TRBV10-2 and J is TRBJ2-5, with 7 bases matching TRBD1. CDR1 is WSHSY and CDR2 is SAAADI in the germline V gene. V shed 0 bases and J 5 bases; nucleotides not matched to a gene: 6. There are 15 residues in the CDR3. The CDR3 region is CASSESGRGSETQYF. The CDR3, as DNA: TGCGCCAGCAGTGAGTCTGGCAGGGGGAGCGAGACCCAGTACTTC.

V usage is TRBV14 and J usage is TRBJ2-7; D is perhaps TRBD2 (5 bases). The CDR3 consists of 13 residues. Germline CDR1 SGHDN, CDR2 FVKESK. V was trimmed by 4 bases and J by 6 bases, leaving 13 bases between them. CDR3 amino acids: CASSRGGAAEQYF. CDR3 bases: TGTGCCAGCAGCCGCGGAGGTGCGGCCGAGCAGTACTTC.

There are many counts of this clone. Within the sample, other DNA sequences also encode this same CDR3. The V call is TRBV3-1 (or the pseudogene TRBV3-2), the J call TRBJ1-1, with no clear D. Germline V gene lookup returns CDR1 LGHDT and CDR2 YNNKEL (reference sequence). Trimming shortened V by 3 bases and J by 1 base, and 6 bases separated the two germline ends. The length of the CDR3 is 13 residues. The DNA for the CDR3 is TGTGCCAGCAGCCAGATGAGGAACACTGAAGCTTTCTTT. It specifies CASSQMRNTEAFF.

The chain combines TRBV5-8 with TRBJ2-1; the match to TRBD2 covers 12 bases. V gave up 1 base and J gave up 14 bases; unmatched junction bases: 10. CDR1 and CDR2 from the germline V gene are SGHTS and YDEGEE. The CDR3 has 15 residues. CDR3 nucleotide sequence: TGTGCCAGCAGCTTGCGGCTAGCGGGGGGGATCGGGGAGTTCTTC. Its protein is CASSLRLAGGIGEFF.

The J gene is TRBJ1-5, the V gene TRBV11-1; 10 bases map to TRBD1. The CDR3 is 13 amino acids. Germline-derived CDR1 and CDR2 are SGHAT and FQDESV (reference sequence). The V and J ends lost 5 bases and 7 bases, in that order; junction bases with no gene match: 2. Here the CDR3 DNA reads TGTGCCAGCAGCCGGACAGGGGGGCAGCCCCAGCATTTT. Translation: CASSRTGGQPQHF.

This chain connects TRBV5-5 to TRBJ2-5; D might be TRBD1 (5 bases). V was clipped by 2 bases and J by 5 bases, with 7 bases between them. This CDR3 spans 12 amino acids. From germline, CDR1 is SGHKS and CDR2 YYEKEE (reference sequence). The DNA of the CDR3 is TGTGCCAGCAGCTTCAGGGTTGAGACCCAGTACTTC. Protein: CASSFRVETQYF. Complete variable domain (other parts from reference TRBV5-5 and TRBJ2-5): DAGVTQSPTHLIKTRGQQVTLRCSPISGHKSVSWYQQVLGQGPQFIFQYYEKEERGRGNFPDRFSARQFPNYSSELNVNALLLGDSALYLCASSFRVETQYFGPGTRLLVL.

V gene TRBV6-5 combines with J gene TRBJ1-2; D is possibly TRBD1 (6 bases). The CDR3 length is 11 residues. Trimming took off 7 bases at V and 8 bases at J, with 11 bases between the two ends. Germline CDR1 and CDR2: MNHEY and SVGAGI. CDR3 DNA sequence: TGTGCCAGCAAGCGGGGGCCGGGCTACACCTTC. Its protein product is CASKRGPGYTF.

V usage is TRBV4-2 and J usage is TRBJ2-1; 10 nucleotides line up with TRBD2. V trimming: 0 bases; J trimming: 0 bases; junction bases outside the gene matches: 11. From germline, CDR1 is LGHNA and CDR2 YNFKEQ. The CDR3 extends over 20 amino acids. The CDR3, as DNA: TGTGCCAGCAGCCAAGATCCGGGTAGCGGGAGGCCCCACTCCTACAATGAGCAGTTCTTC. As protein: CASSQDPGSGRPHSYNEQFF.

This clone was found a few times. The V call is TRBV6-5, the J call TRBJ1-2; D is unclear. Germline CDR1 is MNHEY and CDR2 is SVGAGI. V was trimmed by 7 bases and J by 9 bases, leaving 21 bases between them. The CDR3 is 14 residues long. CDR3 amino acids: CASTSVRGRTSYTF. CDR3 sequence (DNA): TGTGCCAGCACCTCCGTGAGAGGCCGCACAAGCTACACCTTC.